Below, one T cell receptor (beta chain) is given with its context. The antigen remains undetermined. The data originate from a study of cytomegalovirus exposure and HLA in healthy donors. Overall study results and limits: CMV serostatus stood as the only immune exposure information on hand. Most observed TCR sequences were rare, whereas some public TCRs were detected in many donors. An ancestry cluster, one associated with Asian ancestry, reportedly showed fewer N-insertions than the roughly 670-donor mean in a later analysis.

Amplification used 60 Vbeta primers and 13 Jbeta primers. Method: immunoSEQ multiplex PCR; TCRdb's copy keeps in-frame clones and lacks some. Seen here are fewer than 120,000 clones, 65% to 85% observed once, and the top ten hold 5.5% to 7%. The sample taken for sequencing was PBMCs. The sequence was collected from a man under 40 in good health and CMV-seropositive.

The DNA for the CDR3 is TGTGCCAGCAGCTGGTCCGACGGGGGGGGCACAGATACGCAGTATTTT. The encoded protein is CASSWSDGGGTDTQYF. The J gene is TRBJ2-3, the V gene TRBV11-3; 8 bases align to TRBD2. J lost 1 base, V lost 4 bases, and 7 bases had no gene match. There are 16 residues in the CDR3. CDR1 SGHNT and CDR2 YENEEA come from the germline V gene.